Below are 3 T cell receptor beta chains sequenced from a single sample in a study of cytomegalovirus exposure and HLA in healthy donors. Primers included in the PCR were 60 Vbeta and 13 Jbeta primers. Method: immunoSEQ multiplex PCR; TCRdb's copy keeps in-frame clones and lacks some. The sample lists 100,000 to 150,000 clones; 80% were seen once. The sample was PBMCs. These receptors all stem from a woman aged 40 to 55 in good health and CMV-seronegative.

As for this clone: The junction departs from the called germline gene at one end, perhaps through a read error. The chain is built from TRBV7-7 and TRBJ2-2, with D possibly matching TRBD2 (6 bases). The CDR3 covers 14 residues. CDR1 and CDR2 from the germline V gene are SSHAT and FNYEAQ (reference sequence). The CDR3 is CASSFEAGSGELFF. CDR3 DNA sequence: TGTGCTAGCAGCTTCGAGGCGGGATCCGGGGAGCTGTTTTTT.

The CDR3 reads CASSSTVASGGDTQYF. The CDR3 coding sequence is TGTGCCAGCAGCTCAACGGTGGCTAGCGGGGGAGATACGCAGTATTTT. The rearrangement links TRBV7-2 to TRBJ2-3, with 10 bases that match TRBD2. CDR1 and CDR2 from the germline V gene are SGHTA and FQGNSA. V was clipped by 4 bases and J by 5 bases; unmatched bases: 9. The CDR3 is made up of 16 amino acids. Based on the CDR3 plus reference TRBV7-2 and TRBJ2-3, the full variable domain is GAGVSQSPSNKVTEKGKDVELRCDPISGHTALYWYRQSLGQGLEFLIYFQGNSAPDKSGLPSDRFSAERTGGSVSTLTIQRTQQEDSAVYLCASSSTVASGGDTQYFGPGTRLTVL.

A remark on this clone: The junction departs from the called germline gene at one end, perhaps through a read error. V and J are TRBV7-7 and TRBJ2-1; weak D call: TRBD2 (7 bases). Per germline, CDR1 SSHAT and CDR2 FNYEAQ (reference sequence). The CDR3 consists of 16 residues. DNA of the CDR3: TGTGCTAGCAGCTTAGCGCTTGGGGGGGCCCACAATGAGCAGTTCTTC. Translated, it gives CASSLALGGAHNEQFF.